These 8 T cell receptor beta chains share one sample of origin, sequenced in a study of Tregs in tolerant kidney transplant recipients. These TCRs' antigens remain unknown. Using immunoSEQ multiplex PCR, the repertoire was profiled, and TCRdb retains in-frame clones only, with some absent. The profile shows about 44,000 clones, around 95% of them singletons. The sequenced sample consisted of Tregs from blood cultured with allogeneic cells. Receptor source: a human donor in good health.

V is TRBV30 and J is TRBJ1-6; D ambiguous. Germline CDR1 is GTSNPN and CDR2 is SVGIG (reference sequence). Between the trimmed V and J ends, which lost 3 bases and 0 bases, there was a span of 3 bases. The CDR3 sequence is 13 residues long. In nucleotides, the CDR3 is TGTGCCTGGAGAAGCTCCTATAATTCACCCCTCCACTTT. It is translated as CAWRSSYNSPLHF. Full variable domain (remainder filled in from reference TRBV30 and TRBJ1-6): SQTIHQWPATLVQPVGSPLSLECTVEGTSNPNLYWYRQAAGRGLQLLFYSVGIGQISSEVPQNLSASRPQDRQFILSSKKLLLSDSGFYLCAWRSSYNSPLHFGNGTRLTVT.

The chain joins TRBV18 to TRBJ1-5, with D tentatively TRBD1 (5 bases). The CDR3 covers 13 residues. The V end lost 5 bases, the J end lost 4 bases, and 9 bases lay between the germline ends. Germline V CDR1 and CDR2: KGHSH, LQKENI. CDR3 protein: CASSRDGNQPQHF. The CDR3 region has the DNA TGTGCCAGCTCAAGGGACGGAAATCAGCCCCAGCATTTT.

The rearrangement links TRBV9 to TRBJ2-4, with D unclear. Germline lookup yields CDR1 SGDLS and CDR2 YYNGEE. V lost 0 bases and J 5 bases, leaving 12 bases between the germline ends. The CDR3 is made up of 15 amino acids. This CDR3 reads CASSVGGNVENIQYF. The DNA for the CDR3 is TGTGCCAGCAGCGTAGGGGGTAATGTCGAAAACATTCAGTACTTC.

The chain couples TRBV11-2 to TRBJ2-3, with 8 bases identical to TRBD2. Trimming at V came to 4 bases and at J to 1 base, leaving 7 bases not matched to a gene. The CDR3 covers 16 residues. In germline, CDR1 is SGHAT, CDR2 FQNNGV. The CDR3 nucleotides read TGTGCCAGCAGCTCGGGGGGGTCCCGGGGCACAGATACGCAGTATTTT. Translated, it gives CASSSGGSRGTDTQYF.

The V and J genes are TRBV11-2 and TRBJ2-3, with D uncertain. V lost 5 bases, J lost 3 bases, and 9 bases lay in between. This CDR3 region has 13 residues. Germline CDR1 SGHAT, CDR2 FQNNGV. The CDR3 is CASSLRRTDTQYF. In DNA, the CDR3 is TGTGCCAGCAGCCTTCGACGGACAGATACGCAGTATTTT.

V and J are TRBV9 and TRBJ1-6; D gene unclear. Per the germline V gene, CDR1 is SGDLS and CDR2 is YYNGEE. This CDR3 is 12 amino acids long. Trimming took 2 bases from V and 11 from J, leaving 8 bases between them. CDR3 amino acids: CASSVGETPLHF. The CDR3 DNA is TGTGCCAGCAGCGTTGGAGAGACACCCCTCCACTTT.

The gene calls are TRBV30 and TRBJ1-5; possibly TRBD1 for D (5 bases). The CDR3 totals 13 residues. The V and J ends lost 2 bases and 7 bases respectively, with 12 bases between them. Germline loops: CDR1 GTSNPN, CDR2 SVGIG (reference sequence). This CDR3 is CAWSPGPGQPQHF. The CDR3 nucleotides read TGTGCCTGGAGTCCGGGGCCCGGCCAGCCCCAGCATTTT.

CDR3 amino acids: CASSPTGGSEKLFF. CDR3 in DNA: TGTGCCAGCTCACCTACAGGGGGCAGTGAAAAACTGTTTTTT. The chain is built from TRBV18 and TRBJ1-4; 9 bases match TRBD1. The trim removed 3 bases at V and 7 bases at J, leaving 3 bases unmatched. Looked up from germline, CDR1 is KGHSH and CDR2 is LQKENI. This CDR3 contains 14 residues.